Detailed here is one T cell receptor (beta chain). The sample comes from a study of blood T cell repertoires in COVID-19. Study at large: Italy, Spain and the United States were the sources of the convalescent and acute COVID-19 samples. The analysed material was cDNA or gDNA that came from T cells, B-cell-depleted T cells, or PBMCs.

The CDR3 spans 14 residues. Per the germline V gene, CDR1 is SGHTA and CDR2 is FQGNSA. V lost 1 base, J lost 14 bases, and 7 bases stayed unmatched. Original processing notes: Researchers report that nucleated cell counts were estimated from reference gene primer amplification. The repertoire was sequenced with immunoSEQ multiplex PCR; TCRdb's copy has only in-frame clones and lacks some. The DNA was the basis for D and trimming; V, J and clone size are from that table. The table includes 300,000 to 400,000 clones, 90% to 95% detected once. The gene calls are TRBV7-2 and TRBJ1-6, with TRBD1 identical over 8 bases. This TCR was recovered from a woman between 18 and 29 years old who had recovered from COVID-19. Sequencing input: peripheral blood. CDR3 in amino acids: CASSLERTGTALHF. The CDR3 DNA sequence: TGTGCCAGCAGCTTAGAGCGGACAGGGACTGCCCTCCACTTT.